This TCR beta chain came from a study of monozygotic twins with inflammatory bowel disease (dated by TCRdb to between 2018 and 2021). For the study in its entirety: A total of roughly 28 monozygotic twin pairs were included in the full study, comprising nine German pairs (four IBD-concordant, five IBD-discordant) and 19 IBD-discordant Danish pairs. The search for disease-associated traits relied mainly on comparing IBD patients with their genetically identical healthy co-twins within discordant pairs. Each individual had, on average, about 151 000 unique TCRalpha sequences and 181 000 unique TCRbeta sequences available for analysis. The paper's findings and limits, for the study overall: A decrease in TCRbeta repertoire diversity, as measured by inverse Simpson index, was observed in IBD patients compared with their healthy co-twins. The analysis was unable to tell apart different T cell subtypes. Because patients received different immunosuppressive treatments, the repertoires may have picked up extra background noise and variability between individuals. Compared with healthy twins, IBD patients had fewer clonotypes in common with other individuals, a difference most pronounced in patients showing signs of disease activity. Repertoire similarity did not differ between concordant and discordant twins, which could be due to limited statistical power. The results gave no support for a single strong signal or clonotype linked to IBD.

An approximately 2.5 ml peripheral blood sample was drawn into PAXgene tubes per donor and stored at -80°C. Without any T cell sorting, total RNA was extracted from whole blood using the PAXgene blood miRNA kit on an automated QIAcube. Peripheral blood from monozygotic twin pairs, either concordant or discordant for inflammatory bowel disease, underwent deep TCRalpha and TCRbeta repertoire profiling that used unique molecular barcoding. Smoking habits were recorded for all twin pairs, with individuals classified as current, former or never smokers. Library preparation used 5' RACE. Preparation of each TCR library used 3,500 to 4,500 ng of total RNA. cDNA was synthesized with SMARTScribe reverse transcriptase in eight separate reactions per sample. During cDNA synthesis, template switching introduced unique molecular identifiers that contained a 6-nucleotide sample barcode. Amplification of TCRalpha and TCRbeta cDNA involved two nested PCRs of 16 and 9 cycles, and each PCR was followed by bead purification. Before amplification, the cDNA was treated with uracil DNA-glycosylase and purified using the QIAquick PCR purification kit. In the second PCR, Illumina TruSeq-compatible adapters and sample-specific barcodes were added. TapeStation and Qubit were used to check library quality and concentration, and 5 ng of each library went into the pool. Sequencing of pooled libraries was carried out on an Illumina HiSeq2500 single-index Rapid Run using 2 x 100 bp reads and custom sequencing primers. Turning to the authors' computational methods: MiGEC version 1.2.6 was used for UMI-based consensus assembly, which corrected PCR and sequencing errors. MiXCR version 2.1.1 was used for V(D)J alignment, clonotype assembly and CDR3 extraction. To normalise gene usage, clonotype sharing and MAIT/NKT TCR abundance, the analysis used the top 1000, 10 000 and 20 000 clonotypes per sample. Diversity was computed as the inverse Simpson index with the vegan R package after downsampling to 27 000 UMIs. Statistical testing used paired Mann-Whitney U tests on the discordant twin pairs and applied Benjamini-Hochberg correction for multiple testing. After TCRdb reprocessed the reads, each CDR3 protein sequence was kept as one row, without DNA. TCRdb, not the authors, supplied the V and J calls. This sample's records show fewer than 150,000 distinct CDR3 sequences. Under 2.5% of the sample belongs to the ten largest clones.

Its CDR3 holds 15 amino acids, cysteine through phenylalanine. There is no recorded DNA. CDR1 and CDR2 were assigned from the germline V gene (reference sequence) as SEHNR and FQNEAQ. Turning to this clonotype: What antigen it recognizes has not been identified.

The source of this sequence is a human donor with ulcerative colitis or Crohn's disease, or a healthy co-twin of an affected twin (not recorded which). The sample comprised blood. The sequence is built from TRBV7-9 and TRBJ2-2; TCRdb returns TRBD2, unconfirmable since there is no DNA. The CDR3 sequence is CASSSTGPNTGELFF. The CDR3 plus the reference TRBV7-9 and TRBJ2-2 genes for the other parts give the full variable domain: DTGVSQNPRHKITKRGQNVTFRCDPISEHNRLYWYRQTLGQGPEFLTYFQNEAQLEKSRLLSDRFSAERPKGSFSTLEIQRTEQGDSAMYLCASSSTGPNTGELFFGEGSRLTVL.